The text below deals with one T cell receptor beta chain. Germline V CDR1 and CDR2: LGHDT, YNNKEL (reference sequence). With 4 bases removed from V and 5 bases from J, the gap between germline ends came to 11 bases. CDR3 length: 14 residues. These data belong to a study of blood T cell repertoires in COVID-19. Sequencing used immunoSEQ multiplex PCR; TCRdb keeps in-frame clones, though not all of them. The sample lists 180,000 or so clones, about 91% seen once, with around 1.5% in the top ten. The sequenced material came from peripheral blood. The chain carries TRBV3-1 (or the pseudogene TRBV3-2) and TRBJ1-4, with D possibly matching TRBD1 (6 bases). This clonotype was sampled from a woman aged 50 to 65 with acute or convalescent COVID-19. The CDR3 DNA reads TGTGCCAGCAGCCGAAAGGGGGAAAATGAAAAACTGTTTTTT. Residues: CASSRKGENEKLFF.